The 23 T cell receptor beta chains below all came from one sample that was sequenced in a study of T-cell reconstitution after alpha-beta-depleted transplantation in children. Researchers prepared the TCRbeta library using unique molecular identifiers, the study reports. TCRdb re-called the PCR reads with MiXCR, one entry per CDR3 protein. Here the sample spans 200,000 to 300,000 distinct CDR3 sequences, around 13% being singletons. The sequenced sample was PBMCs from the stem cell graft donor, obtained from the stem cell graft. These TCRs come from a human donor who donated a stem cell graft to a child with acute lymphoblastic leukemia.

This clonotype appeared many times. This CDR3 reads CASSFTGLGGYTF. The CDR3 DNA is TGTGCCAGCAGTTTTACGGGCCTTGGAGGCTACACCTTC. The chain is built from TRBV28 and TRBJ1-2; no reliable D call. The CDR3 has 13 amino acids. Germline V gives CDR1 MDHEN, CDR2 SYDVKM. The V end lost 3 bases, the J end lost 8 bases, and 13 bases lay between the germline ends.

This clonotype was counted at least ten times. This chain uses TRBV24-1 with TRBJ2-7; 7 positions agree with TRBD1. In germline, CDR1 is KGHDR, CDR2 SFDVKD. This CDR3 comprises 13 residues. The ends lost 4 bases at V and 5 bases at J; junction bases unmatched: 4. CDR3 loop: CATSDPTGNEQYF. The CDR3 coding sequence is TGTGCCACCAGTGACCCGACAGGGAACGAGCAGTACTTC.

Many counts were recorded for this clonotype. The V gene is TRBV29-1, the J gene TRBJ2-3, with D possibly matching TRBD2 (6 bases). The CDR3 covers 16 residues. V lost 1 base and J 2 bases, leaving 16 bases between the germline ends. The germline CDR1 and CDR2 sequences are SQVTM and ANQGSEA. The CDR3 nucleotides are TGCAGCGTTGAAGGGGGGGTTGAAATGACCACAGATACGCAGTATTTT. Translating it yields CSVEGGVEMTTDTQYF.

The chain links TRBV19 to TRBJ2-7; D is perhaps TRBD2 (5 bases). The germline V and J ends were trimmed by 11 bases and 4 bases, with 9 bases remaining between them. The CDR3 totals 10 residues. From germline, CDR1 is LNHDA and CDR2 SQIVND (reference sequence). CDR3 in amino acids: CARGRYEQYF. The DNA of the CDR3 is TGTGCCCGTGGGAGATACGAGCAGTACTTC.

The sample holds many counts of this clonotype. V and J are TRBV5-1 and TRBJ1-3, with D maybe TRBD1 (6 bases). Deletions cut 4 bases from V and 2 bases from J, with 10 bases between. The length of the CDR3 is 14 residues. Germline V lookup: CDR1 SGHRS, CDR2 YFSETQ. The CDR3 DNA sequence: TGCGCCAGCAGCCCCAGGACAGCTGGAAACACCATATATTTT. Translated, it gives CASSPRTAGNTIYF.

This clonotype appeared many times. The chain is built from TRBV6-4 and TRBJ1-2, with TRBD1 matching over 7 bases. The CDR3 covers 14 residues. The germline V gene has CDR1 MRHNA and CDR2 SNTAGT. V lost 10 bases and J lost 6; bases outside the gene matches: 14. CDR3 sequence: CAIPGQLYRDGYTF. The CDR3 DNA is TGTGCCATTCCGGGACAGCTTTATCGCGATGGCTACACCTTC.

This clonotype was detected many times. The chain uses TRBV7-6 and TRBJ1-3; D ambiguous. With 1 base removed from V and 0 bases from J, the gap between germline ends came to 13 bases. In germline, CDR1 is SGHVS, CDR2 FNYEAQ. The length of the CDR3 is 17 residues. The CDR3 region is CASSLGYRSTSGNTIYF. CDR3 bases: TGTGCCAGCAGCTTAGGTTATAGGTCGACCTCTGGAAACACCATATATTTT. The full variable domain, with the rest looked up from reference TRBV7-6 and TRBJ1-3, is GAGVSQSPRYKVTKRGQDVALRCDPISGHVSLYWYRQALGQGPEFLTYFNYEAQQDKSGLPNDRFSAERPEGSISTLTIQRTEQRDSAMYRCASSLGYRSTSGNTIYFGEGSWLTVV.

This clonotype came up a few times. The V call is TRBV4-2, the J call TRBJ1-4, with D maybe TRBD1 (6 bases). V was pared by 4 bases and J by 4 bases, with 13 bases between. Germline assignment: CDR1 LGHNA and CDR2 YNFKEQ. This CDR3 comprises 15 residues. The CDR3 DNA sequence: TGTGCCAGCAGCCCAGAGACAGGCCTTAATGAAAAACTGTTTTTT. Amino acids: CASSPETGLNEKLFF.

This clonotype has at least ten counts. The J gene is TRBJ2-1, the V gene TRBV11-2; 9 positions match TRBD2. The germline V gene has CDR1 SGHAT and CDR2 FQNNGV. This CDR3 spans 18 amino acids. Unmatched junction bases numbered 11, after V lost 1 base and J lost 4 bases. CDR3 in DNA: TGTGCCAGCAGCTTAGGACCCCTTAGCGGGGGTTTTTACAATGAGCAGTTCTTC. Encoded protein: CASSLGPLSGGFYNEQFF.

This clonotype was observed a few times. This sequence joins TRBV12-3 or TRBV12-4 and TRBJ2-1; 10 bases fit TRBD1. V dropped 5 bases and J dropped 6; count of bases not matched to a gene: 7. The CDR3 contains 15 residues. In DNA, the CDR3 is TGTGCCAGCAGTCCCTCGGACAGGGGGTTCAATGAGCAGTTCTTC. Residues: CASSPSDRGFNEQFF.

This clonotype was counted ten times or more. The V call is TRBV5-1, the J call TRBJ2-5, with 8 bases fitting TRBD2. V shed 4 bases, J shed 4 bases, and the junction held 6 bases outside the gene matches. This CDR3 spans 14 amino acids. Germline V CDR1 and CDR2: SGHRS, YFSETQ. The CDR3 region is CASSAGTRSETQYF. For the CDR3, the DNA is TGCGCCAGCAGCGCTGGGACTAGATCAGAGACCCAGTACTTC.

This clonotype was seen repeatedly, ten times or more. J is TRBJ2-1 and V is TRBV9, with unresolved D. Germline loops: CDR1 SGDLS, CDR2 YYNGEE. The CDR3 runs 13 residues. With 0 bases removed from V and 6 bases from J, the gap between germline ends came to 7 bases. The DNA for the CDR3 is TGTGCCAGCAGCGTAGATCTAGTCAATGAGCAGTTCTTC. Amino acids: CASSVDLVNEQFF.

This clonotype occurred many times. This chain uses TRBV10-3 with TRBJ1-4, with 7 bases lining up with TRBD1. CDR1 and CDR2 (germline): ENHRY, SYGVKD. The V gene end was trimmed by 3 bases and the J gene end by 6 bases; junction bases not matched to a gene: 7. There are 15 residues in the CDR3. CDR3: CAISEMEGGDEKLFF. In DNA form, the CDR3 reads TGTGCCATCAGTGAAATGGAAGGGGGCGATGAAAAACTGTTTTTT.

This clonotype occurred many times. The rearrangement links TRBV5-5 to TRBJ1-1; D remains unclear. Trimming pared 0 bases from V and 3 bases from J, leaving 3 bases between. The CDR3 is made up of 12 amino acids. Looked up from germline, CDR1 is SGHKS and CDR2 is YYEKEE (reference sequence). The CDR3 DNA follows: TGTGCCAGCAGCTTGGGGGACACTGAAGCTTTCTTT. It encodes CASSLGDTEAFF.

V usage is TRBV20-1 and J usage is TRBJ2-6; D not resolved. V was shortened by 0 bases and J by 4 bases, with 10 bases between the two germline ends. Germline assignment: CDR1 DFQATT and CDR2 SNEGSKA (reference sequence). The CDR3 sequence is 15 residues long. Written as DNA, the CDR3 is TGCAGTGCTAGAGATCAACTATCCGGGGCCAACGTCCTGACTTTC. This translates into CSARDQLSGANVLTF.

This clonotype has at least ten counts. The chain has TRBV28 and TRBJ2-2; 8 bases fit TRBD2. V lost 2 bases and J lost 7; bases outside the gene matches: 12. This CDR3 contains 17 residues. Looked up from germline, CDR1 is MDHEN and CDR2 is SYDVKM. The chain's CDR3 is CASSLRPYGRAHGELFF. Here the CDR3 DNA reads TGTGCCAGCAGTTTACGGCCTTACGGGAGGGCCCACGGGGAGCTGTTTTTT.

A remark on this clonotype: A much larger clonotype is one base distant, so this may be a read error. The chain carries TRBV5-1 and TRBJ2-2; D unclear. The length of the CDR3 is 16 residues. Germline V gives CDR1 SGHRS, CDR2 YFSETQ. V lost 4 bases to trimming and J lost 2 bases, with 15 bases between them. CDR3 amino acids: CASSPKDLLNTGELFF. The CDR3 bases are TGCGCCAGCAGCCCCAAGGATCTACTCAACACCGGGGAGCTGTTTTTT.

This clonotype was seen at least ten times. In DNA, the CDR3 is TGTGCCAGCAGTGTCCGGACGGTGAGCAATCAGCCCCAGCATTTT. Translated: CASSVRTVSNQPQHF. The chain joins TRBV6-1 to TRBJ1-5; D is ambiguous. The CDR3 sequence is 15 residues long. Germline CDR1 and CDR2: MNHNS and SASEGT. V was cut by 4 bases and J by 1 base, with 11 bases left in between.

Only a few counts were recorded for this clonotype. The V call is TRBV7-9, the J call TRBJ2-7, with no clear D. The CDR3 is made up of 15 amino acids. The germline V and J ends were trimmed by 0 bases and 1 base, with 10 bases remaining between them. Germline loops: CDR1 SEHNR, CDR2 FQNEAQ (reference sequence). Here the CDR3 DNA reads TGTGCCAGCAGCTTAGCGGCGGCGCGGTCCTACGAGCAGTACTTC. Translated, it gives CASSLAAARSYEQYF.

This clonotype was counted many times. The chain links TRBV10-3 to TRBJ2-5; 8 bases are shared with TRBD1. V lost 4 bases, J lost 3 bases, and 10 bases stayed unmatched. This CDR3 is built from 16 residues. Germline CDR1 and CDR2: ENHRY and SYGVKD. As DNA, the CDR3 is TGTGCCATCAGTGGACAGGGGACAGGAGGGGAAGAGACCCAGTACTTC. It yields the protein CAISGQGTGGEETQYF.

This clonotype occurred many times. This sequence joins TRBV20-1 and TRBJ2-3, with 11 bases that match TRBD1. CDR3 length: 13 amino acids. The V segment lost 6 bases and the J segment 2 bases; nucleotides outside the gene matches: 1. Germline CDR1 DFQATT, CDR2 SNEGSKA (reference sequence). The CDR3 DNA is TGCAGTGCGGGACAGGGGGACACAGATACGCAGTATTTT. It specifies CSAGQGDTDTQYF.

This clonotype was recorded at least ten times. The V call is TRBV10-3, the J call TRBJ2-3; 8 nucleotides agree with TRBD2. The CDR3 extends over 19 amino acids. Per germline, CDR1 ENHRY and CDR2 SYGVKD. Trimming at V came to 8 bases and at J to 2 bases, leaving 21 bases not matched to a gene. This CDR3 reads CAIRVGTSGQGPYTDTQYF. The CDR3 nucleotides read TGTGCCATCCGGGTGGGCACTAGCGGCCAAGGGCCTTACACAGATACGCAGTATTTT.

This clonotype has a count of ten or more. V is TRBV28 and J is TRBJ2-1; maybe TRBD2 (5 bases). There are 11 residues in the CDR3. Germline CDR1 reads MDHEN; CDR2 reads SYDVKM. The germline V and J ends were trimmed by 6 bases and 9 bases, with 9 bases remaining between them. The CDR3 sequence is CASSHGGEQFF. Written as DNA, the CDR3 is TGTGCCAGCAGCCACGGAGGTGAGCAGTTCTTC.